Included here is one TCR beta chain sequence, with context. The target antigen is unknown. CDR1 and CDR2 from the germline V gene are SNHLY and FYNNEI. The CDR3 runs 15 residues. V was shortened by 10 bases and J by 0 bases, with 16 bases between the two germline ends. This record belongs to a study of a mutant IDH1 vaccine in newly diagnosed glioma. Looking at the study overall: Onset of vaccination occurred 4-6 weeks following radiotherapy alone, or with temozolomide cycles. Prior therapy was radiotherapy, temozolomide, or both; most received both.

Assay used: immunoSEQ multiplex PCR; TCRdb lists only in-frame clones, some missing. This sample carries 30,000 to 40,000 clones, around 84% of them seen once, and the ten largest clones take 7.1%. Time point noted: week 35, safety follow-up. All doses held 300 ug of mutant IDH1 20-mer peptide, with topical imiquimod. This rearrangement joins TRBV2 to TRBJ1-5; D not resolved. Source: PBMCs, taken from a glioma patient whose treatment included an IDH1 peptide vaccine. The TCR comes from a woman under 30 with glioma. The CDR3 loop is CATTDGRYSNQPQHF. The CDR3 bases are TGTGCCACTACTGACGGTCGATATAGCAATCAGCCCCAGCATTTT. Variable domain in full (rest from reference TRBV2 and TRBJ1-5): EPEVTQTPSHQVTQMGQEVILRCVPISNHLYFYWYRQILGQKVEFLVSFYNNEISEKSEIFDDQFSVERPDGSNFTLKIRSTKLEDSAMYFCATTDGRYSNQPQHFGDGTRLSIL.